This T cell receptor beta chain emerged from a study of blood T cell repertoires in COVID-19. On the study more broadly: COVID-19 samples from acute and convalescent phases originated in the United States, Italy and Spain. Nucleic acid was either cDNA or gDNA, and it came from T cells, B-cell-depleted T cells, or PBMCs.

Per the original data handling: The assay estimated nucleated cells by amplifying reference gene primers. The protocol was immunoSEQ multiplex PCR, while the TCRdb copy is restricted to in-frame clones and leaves out a portion. V and J calls and clone size follow that table, whereas D and trimming were derived from the DNA. The sample gives roughly 66,000 clones, approximately 92% of which show up once; about an eighth is in the top ten. CDR1 WSHSY and CDR2 SAAADI come from the germline V gene. CDR3 length: 14 amino acids. V was clipped by 3 bases and J by 4 bases, with 12 bases between them. The sequencing input was peripheral blood. This TCR was sampled from a human donor with active COVID-19. The donor label of this sample is uncertain. This chain links TRBV10-2 with TRBJ2-5; D unresolved. The CDR3 DNA is TGCGCCAGCAGTGATAGAATAGTACGAGAGACCCAGTACTTC. This codes for CASSDRIVRETQYF.